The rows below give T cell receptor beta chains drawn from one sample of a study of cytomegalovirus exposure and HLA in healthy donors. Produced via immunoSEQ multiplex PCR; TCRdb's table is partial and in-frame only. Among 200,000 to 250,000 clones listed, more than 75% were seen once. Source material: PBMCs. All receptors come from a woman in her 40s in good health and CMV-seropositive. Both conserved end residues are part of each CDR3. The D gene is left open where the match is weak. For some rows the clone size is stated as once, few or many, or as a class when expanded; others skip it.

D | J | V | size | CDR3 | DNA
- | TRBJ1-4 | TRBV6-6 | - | CASRSTGSTNEKLFF | TGTGCCAGCAGGAGCACAGGGTCAACTAATGAAAAACTGTTTTTT
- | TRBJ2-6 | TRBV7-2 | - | CASSLGSSGANVLTF | TGTGCCAGCAGCTTAGGGAGCTCTGGGGCCAACGTCCTGACTTTC
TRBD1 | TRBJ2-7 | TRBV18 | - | CASSPTGDEQYF | TGTGCCAGCTCACCAACAGGGGACGAGCAGTACTTC
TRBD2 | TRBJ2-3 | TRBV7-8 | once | CASSLDSGDISTDTQYF | TGTGCCAGCAGCTTAGATAGCGGGGATATTAGCACAGATACGCAGTATTTT
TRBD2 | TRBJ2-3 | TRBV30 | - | CAWGTGLGGGDTQYF | TGTGCCTGGGGTACGGGACTGGGCGGGGGAGATACGCAGTATTTT
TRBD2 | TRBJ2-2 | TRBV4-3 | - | CASSQDRSIALAGHDTGELFF | TGCGCCAGCAGCCAAGATAGGAGTATAGCGCTAGCGGGGCATGACACCGGGGAGCTGTTTTTT
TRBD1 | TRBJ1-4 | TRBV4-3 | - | CASGQGDRVGSNEKLFF | TGCGCCAGCGGCCAAGGGGACAGGGTAGGGTCTAATGAAAAACTGTTTTTT
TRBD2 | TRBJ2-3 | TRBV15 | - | CATSRDLDGGGTDTQYF | TGTGCCACCAGCAGAGATCTCGACGGGGGGGGCACAGATACGCAGTATTTT
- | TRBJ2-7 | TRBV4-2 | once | CASSQEAGGPSYEQYF | TGTGCCAGCAGCCAAGAAGCCGGGGGGCCTTCCTACGAGCAATACTTC
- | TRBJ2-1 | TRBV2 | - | CASSDEKTKAGAMNEQFF | TGTGCCAGCAGTGATGAGAAGACGAAAGCAGGTGCGATGAATGAGCAGTTCTTC
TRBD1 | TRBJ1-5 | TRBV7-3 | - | CASSQGANSPQHF | TGTGCCAGCAGTCAGGGGGCCAATTCGCCCCAGCATTTT
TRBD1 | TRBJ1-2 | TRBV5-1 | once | CASSQDRGLDGYTF | TGCGCCAGCAGTCAGGACAGGGGGCTGGATGGCTACACCTTC
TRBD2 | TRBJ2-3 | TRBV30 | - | CAWGAGSTDTQYF | TGTGCCTGGGGAGCGGGGAGCACAGATACGCAGTATTTT
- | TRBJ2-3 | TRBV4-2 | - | CASSQGGAGNADTQYF | TGTGCCAGCAGCCAAGGAGGCGCAGGGAACGCAGATACGCAGTATTTT
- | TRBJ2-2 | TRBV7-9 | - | CASRGQTGELFF | TGTGCCAGCAGGGGGCAGACCGGGGAGCTGTTTTTT
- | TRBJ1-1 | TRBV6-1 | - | CASSGRADTEAFF | TGTGCCAGCAGTGGGCGGGCTGACACTGAAGCTTTCTTT
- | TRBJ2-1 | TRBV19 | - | CASSRDFYSYNEQFF | TGTGCCAGTAGTAGGGACTTTTACTCCTACAATGAGCAGTTCTTC
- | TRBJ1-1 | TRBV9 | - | CASSALPGGGTEAFF | TGTGCCAGCAGCGCACTCCCCGGGGGTGGGACTGAAGCTTTCTTT
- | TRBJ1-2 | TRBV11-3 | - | CASSLGLKLYGYTF | TGTGCCAGCAGCCTCGGACTAAAACTCTATGGCTACACCTTC
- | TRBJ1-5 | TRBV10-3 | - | CAIEFRQNSNQPQHF | TGTGCCATCGAGTTTAGACAGAATAGCAATCAGCCCCAGCATTTT
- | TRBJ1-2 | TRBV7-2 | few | CASSLVGAQGSSTF | TGTGCCAGCAGCTTAGTTGGAGCGCAGGGGTCTTCCACCTTC
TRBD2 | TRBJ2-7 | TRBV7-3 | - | CASSQAGGDYEQYF | TGTGCCAGCAGCCAAGCGGGAGGCGACTACGAGCAGTACTTC
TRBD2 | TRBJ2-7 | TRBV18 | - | CASSPVSAGGRYEQYF | TGTGCCAGCTCCCCCGTATCGGCGGGAGGCCGTTACGAGCAGTACTTC
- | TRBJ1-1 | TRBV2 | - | CASSDGLRMNTEAFF | TGTGCCAGCAGTGATGGGCTCAGAATGAACACTGAAGCTTTCTTT
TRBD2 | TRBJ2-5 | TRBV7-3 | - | CASSAGLAGGETQYF | TGTGCCAGCAGCGCGGGACTAGCGGGGGGCGAGACCCAGTACTTC
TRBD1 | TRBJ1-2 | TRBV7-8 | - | CASSRQGTGYTF | TGTGCCAGCAGTAGACAGGGGACGGGCTACACCTTC
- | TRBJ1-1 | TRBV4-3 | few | CASSQARYTEAFF | TGCGCCAGCAGCCAAGCGAGGTACACTGAAGCTTTCTTT
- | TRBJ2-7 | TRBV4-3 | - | CASSQDLTREQYF | TGCGCCAGCAGCCAAGATCTAACCAGGGAGCAGTACTTC
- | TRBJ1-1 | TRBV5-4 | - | CASSPIWGRGTEAFF | TGTGCCAGCAGCCCAATCTGGGGCAGGGGCACTGAAGCTTTCTTT
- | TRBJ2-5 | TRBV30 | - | CAWSPQPQETQYF | TGCGCCTGGAGCCCACAACCCCAAGAGACCCAGTACTTC
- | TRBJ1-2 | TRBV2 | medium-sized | CASSERGNGYTF | TGTGCCAGCAGTGAACGAGGGAATGGCTACACCTTC
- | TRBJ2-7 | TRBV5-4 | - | CASSLSTGNTYEQYF | TGTGCCAGCAGCTTGAGCACAGGGAACACCTACGAGCAGTACTTC